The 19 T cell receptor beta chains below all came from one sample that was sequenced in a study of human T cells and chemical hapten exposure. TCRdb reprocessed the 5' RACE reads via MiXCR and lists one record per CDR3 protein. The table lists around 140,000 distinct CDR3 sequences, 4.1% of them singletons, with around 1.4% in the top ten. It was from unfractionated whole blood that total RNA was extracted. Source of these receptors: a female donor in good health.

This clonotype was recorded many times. The CDR3 coding sequence is TGTGCCAGCAGTTTAGTGGGGCAGCGAAATCAGCCCCAGCATTTT. Encoded protein: CASSLVGQRNQPQHF. V is TRBV12-3 or TRBV12-4 and J is TRBJ1-5, with D possibly TRBD1 on 5 matching bases. V lost 1 base and J 4 bases, leaving 11 bases between the germline ends. CDR3 size: 15 residues.

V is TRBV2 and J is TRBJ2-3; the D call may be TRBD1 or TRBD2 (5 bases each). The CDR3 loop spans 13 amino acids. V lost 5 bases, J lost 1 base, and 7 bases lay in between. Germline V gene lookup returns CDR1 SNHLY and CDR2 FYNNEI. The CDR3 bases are TGTGCCAGCAGTTGGGGACGCACAGATACGCAGTATTTT. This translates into CASSWGRTDTQYF.

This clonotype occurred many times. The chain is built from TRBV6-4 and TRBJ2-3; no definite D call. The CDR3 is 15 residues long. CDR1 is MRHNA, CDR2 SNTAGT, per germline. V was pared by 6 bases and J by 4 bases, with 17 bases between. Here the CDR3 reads CASSGNPGSPDTQYF. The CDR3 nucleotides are TGTGCCAGCAGCGGAAACCCGGGTAGCCCAGATACGCAGTATTTT.

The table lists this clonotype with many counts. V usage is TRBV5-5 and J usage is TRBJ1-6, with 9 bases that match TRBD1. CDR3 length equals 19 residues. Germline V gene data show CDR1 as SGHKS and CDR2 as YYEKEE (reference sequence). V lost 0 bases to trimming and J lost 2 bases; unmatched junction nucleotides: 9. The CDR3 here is CASSLVVGQGVAYNSPLHF. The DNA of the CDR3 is TGTGCCAGCAGCTTGGTCGTGGGACAGGGCGTTGCCTATAATTCACCCCTCCACTTT.

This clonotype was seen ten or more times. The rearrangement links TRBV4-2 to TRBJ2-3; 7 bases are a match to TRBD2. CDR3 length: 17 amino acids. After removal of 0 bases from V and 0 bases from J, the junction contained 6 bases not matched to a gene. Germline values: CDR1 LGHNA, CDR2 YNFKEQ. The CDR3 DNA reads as TGTGCCAGCAGCCAAGAAGGGGATAGCGGGAGCACAGATACGCAGTATTTT. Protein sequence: CASSQEGDSGSTDTQYF.

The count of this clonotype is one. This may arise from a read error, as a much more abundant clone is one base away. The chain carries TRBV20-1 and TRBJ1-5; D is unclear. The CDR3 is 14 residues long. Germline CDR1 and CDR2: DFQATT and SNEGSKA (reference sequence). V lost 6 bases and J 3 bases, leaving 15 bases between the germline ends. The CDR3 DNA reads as TGCAGTGCCCATACCGGTTATATCAATCAGCCCCAGCATTTT. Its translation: CSAHTGYINQPQHF.

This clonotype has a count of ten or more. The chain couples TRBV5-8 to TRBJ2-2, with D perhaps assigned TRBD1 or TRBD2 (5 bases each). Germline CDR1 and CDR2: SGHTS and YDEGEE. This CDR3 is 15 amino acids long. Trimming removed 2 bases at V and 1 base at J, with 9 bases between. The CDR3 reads CASSFWDQNTGELFF. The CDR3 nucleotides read TGTGCCAGCAGCTTTTGGGACCAGAACACCGGGGAGCTGTTTTTT. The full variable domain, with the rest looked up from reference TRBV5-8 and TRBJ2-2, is EAGVTQSPTHLIKTRGQQATLRCSPISGHTSVYWYQQALGLGLQFLLWYDEGEERNRGNFPPRFSGRQFPNYSSELNVNALELEDSALYLCASSFWDQNTGELFFGEGSRLTVL.

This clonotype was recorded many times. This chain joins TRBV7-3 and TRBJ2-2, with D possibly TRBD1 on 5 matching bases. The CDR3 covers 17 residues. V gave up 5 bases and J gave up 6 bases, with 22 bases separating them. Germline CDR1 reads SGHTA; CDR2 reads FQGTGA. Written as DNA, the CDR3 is TGTGCCAGCAGCCCTACCCCGACAGTAAGAAATCCCGGGGAGCTGTTTTTT. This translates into CASSPTPTVRNPGELFF.

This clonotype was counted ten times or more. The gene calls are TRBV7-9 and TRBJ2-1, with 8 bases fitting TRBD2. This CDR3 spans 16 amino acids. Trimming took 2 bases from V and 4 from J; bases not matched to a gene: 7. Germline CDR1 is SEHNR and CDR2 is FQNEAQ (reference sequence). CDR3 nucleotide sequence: TGTGCCAGCAGCTTAATTAGCGGGGCTACTTACAATGAGCAGTTCTTC. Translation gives CASSLISGATYNEQFF.

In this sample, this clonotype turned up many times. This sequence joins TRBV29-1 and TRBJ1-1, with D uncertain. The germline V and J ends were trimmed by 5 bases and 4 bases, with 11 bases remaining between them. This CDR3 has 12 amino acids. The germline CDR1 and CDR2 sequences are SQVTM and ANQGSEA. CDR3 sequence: CSVPRYSTEAFF. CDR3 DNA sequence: TGCAGCGTTCCCCGATATTCCACTGAAGCTTTCTTT.

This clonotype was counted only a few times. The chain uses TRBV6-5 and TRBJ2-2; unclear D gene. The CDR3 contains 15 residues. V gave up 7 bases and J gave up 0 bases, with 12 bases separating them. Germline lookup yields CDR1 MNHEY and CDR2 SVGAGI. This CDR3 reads CASILRGANTGELFF. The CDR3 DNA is TGTGCCAGCATCCTTCGCGGAGCGAACACCGGGGAGCTGTTTTTT.

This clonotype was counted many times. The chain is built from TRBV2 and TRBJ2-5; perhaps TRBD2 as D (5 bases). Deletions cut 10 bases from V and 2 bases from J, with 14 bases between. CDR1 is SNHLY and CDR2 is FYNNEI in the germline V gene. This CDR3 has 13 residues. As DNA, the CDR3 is TGTGCCACCAGAGGGAACAGACAAGAGACCCAGTACTTC. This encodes CATRGNRQETQYF. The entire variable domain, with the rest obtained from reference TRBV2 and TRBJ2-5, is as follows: EPEVTQTPSHQVTQMGQEVILRCVPISNHLYFYWYRQILGQKVEFLVSFYNNEISEKSEIFDDQFSVERPDGSNFTLKIRSTKLEDSAMYFCATRGNRQETQYFGPGTRLLVL.

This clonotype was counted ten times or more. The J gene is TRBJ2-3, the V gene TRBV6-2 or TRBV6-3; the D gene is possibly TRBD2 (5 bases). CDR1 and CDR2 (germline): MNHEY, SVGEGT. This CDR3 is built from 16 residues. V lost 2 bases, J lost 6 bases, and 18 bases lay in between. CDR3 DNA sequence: TGTGCCAGCAGTTACCCTCTGAACGGGGAGTTGGATACGCAGTATTTT. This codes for CASSYPLNGELDTQYF.

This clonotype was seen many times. The CDR3 nucleotides are TGTGCCAGTAGTATCATAGGGGGCGGAAATGAGCAGTTCTTC. Protein sequence: CASSIIGGGNEQFF. The chain carries TRBV19 and TRBJ2-1; 7 nucleotides agree with TRBD1. Germline CDR1 is LNHDA and CDR2 is SQIVND (reference sequence). J gave up 7 bases and V 3 bases, and 6 bases lay outside the gene matches. This CDR3 has 14 residues.

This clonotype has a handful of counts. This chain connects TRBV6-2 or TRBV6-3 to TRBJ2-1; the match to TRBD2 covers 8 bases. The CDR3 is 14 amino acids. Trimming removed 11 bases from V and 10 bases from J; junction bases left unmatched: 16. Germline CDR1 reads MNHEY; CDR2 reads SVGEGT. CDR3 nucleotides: TGTGCCTGCACCCCGGGGGGGGCCTTTGGGGAGCAGTTCTTC. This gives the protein CACTPGGAFGEQFF.

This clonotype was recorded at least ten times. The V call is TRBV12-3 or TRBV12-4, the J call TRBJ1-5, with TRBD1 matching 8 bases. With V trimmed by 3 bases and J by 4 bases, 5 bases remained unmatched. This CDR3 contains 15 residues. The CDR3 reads CASSFRTGINQPQHF. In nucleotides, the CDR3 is TGTGCCAGCAGTTTTCGGACAGGGATTAATCAGCCCCAGCATTTT.

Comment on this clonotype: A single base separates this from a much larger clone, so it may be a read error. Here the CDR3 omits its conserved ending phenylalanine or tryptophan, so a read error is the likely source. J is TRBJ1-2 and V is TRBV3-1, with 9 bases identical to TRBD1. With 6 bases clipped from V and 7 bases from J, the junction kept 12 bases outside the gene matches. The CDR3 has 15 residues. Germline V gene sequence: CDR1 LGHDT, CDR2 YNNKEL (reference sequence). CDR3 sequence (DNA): TGTGCCAGCAGACCCCCGGGACAGGGATATCGTGGCTACACCGTC. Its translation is CASRPPGQGYRGYTV.

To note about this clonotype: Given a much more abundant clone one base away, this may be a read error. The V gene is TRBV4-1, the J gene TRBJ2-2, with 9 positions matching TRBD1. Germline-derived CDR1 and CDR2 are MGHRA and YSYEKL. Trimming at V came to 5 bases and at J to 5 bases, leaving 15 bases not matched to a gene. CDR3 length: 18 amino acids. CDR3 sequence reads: CASSNSLRNRGLTGELFF. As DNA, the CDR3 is TGCGCCAGCAGCAACAGTCTCCGGAACAGGGGGCTGACCGGGGAGCTGTTTTTT.

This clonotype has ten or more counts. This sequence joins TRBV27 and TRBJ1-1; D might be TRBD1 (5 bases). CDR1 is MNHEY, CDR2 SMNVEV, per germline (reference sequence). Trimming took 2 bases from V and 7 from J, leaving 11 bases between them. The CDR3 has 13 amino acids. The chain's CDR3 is CASSLSFDSEAFF. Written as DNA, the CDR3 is TGTGCCAGCAGTTTAAGTTTCGACAGTGAAGCTTTCTTT.